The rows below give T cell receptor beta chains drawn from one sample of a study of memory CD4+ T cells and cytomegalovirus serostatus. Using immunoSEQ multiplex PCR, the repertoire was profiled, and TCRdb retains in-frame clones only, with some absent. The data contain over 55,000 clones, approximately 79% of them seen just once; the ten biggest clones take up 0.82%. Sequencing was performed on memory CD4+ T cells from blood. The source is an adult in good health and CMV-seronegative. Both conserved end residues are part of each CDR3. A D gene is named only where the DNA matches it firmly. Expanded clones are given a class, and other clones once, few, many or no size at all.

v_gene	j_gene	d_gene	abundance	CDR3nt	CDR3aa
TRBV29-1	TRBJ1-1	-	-	TGCAGCGTTGACCAGGGACCGCTGAACACTGAAGCTTTCTTT	CSVDQGPLNTEAFF
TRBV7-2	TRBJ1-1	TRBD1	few	TGTGCCAGCAGCTTAGAGACAGGGCGGGAAGCTTTCTTT	CASSLETGREAFF
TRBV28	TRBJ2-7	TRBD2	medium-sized	TGTGCCAGCAGTAAGACTAGCGGGAGGGTCGAGCAGTACTTC	CASSKTSGRVEQYF
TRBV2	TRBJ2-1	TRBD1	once	TGTGCCAGTCAACCGGGACAGGGAAACAATGAGCAGTTCTTC	CASQPGQGNNEQFF
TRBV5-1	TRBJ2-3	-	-	TGCGCCAGCAGCGGGGCCAGCACAGATACGCAGTATTTT	CASSGASTDTQYF
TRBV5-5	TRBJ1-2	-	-	TGTGCCAGCAGCTTGGACAGTAACTATGGCTACACCTTC	CASSLDSNYGYTF
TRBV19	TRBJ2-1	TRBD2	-	TGTGCCAGTAGTATAGCGGGGGGAGGGTTCAATGAGCAGTTCTTC	CASSIAGGGFNEQFF
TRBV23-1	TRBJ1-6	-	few	TGCGCCAGCAGTCAATCGGGGTACAGGACGGAGAATTCACCCCTCCACTTT	CASSQSGYRTENSPLHF
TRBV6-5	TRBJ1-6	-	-	TGTGCCAGCAGTTCGACAGGTTCCTTACTTAATTCACCCCTCCACTTT	CASSSTGSLLNSPLHF
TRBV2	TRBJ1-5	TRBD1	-	TGTGCCAGCAGCGGGACAGGTAATCAGCCCCAGCATTTT	CASSGTGNQPQHF
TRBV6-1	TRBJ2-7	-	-	TGTGCCAGCAGTGTGCGGGGATTCTACGAGCAGTACTTC	CASSVRGFYEQYF
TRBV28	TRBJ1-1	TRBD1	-	TGTGCCAGCAGCGCACCGACAGGGCGGTCCACTGAAGCTTTCTTT	CASSAPTGRSTEAFF
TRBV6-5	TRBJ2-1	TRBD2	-	TGTGCCAGCAGCTACAGCCGGGAGCGGGGGCGCAATGAGCAGTTCTTC	CASSYSRERGRNEQFF
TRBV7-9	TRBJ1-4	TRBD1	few	TGTGCCAGCAGCCTATGGACAGGGGGTAGAACTAATGAAAAACTGTTTTTT	CASSLWTGGRTNEKLFF
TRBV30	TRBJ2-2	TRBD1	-	TGTGCCTGGGCTCCTGCCGGGACAGGGTGGAGCACCGGGGAGCTGTTTTTT	CAWAPAGTGWSTGELFF
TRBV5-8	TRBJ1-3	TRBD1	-	TGTGCCAGCAGCCTACAGGGGCCCAGGGTTGGAAACACCATATATTTT	CASSLQGPRVGNTIYF
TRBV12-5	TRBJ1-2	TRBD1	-	TGTGCTAGTGGGCTTGACAGGGGATTATATGGCTACACCTTC	CASGLDRGLYGYTF
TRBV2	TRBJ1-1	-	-	TGTGCCAGCAGTGTGCCGGGGATAAGGACTCCTTACACAGACAACACTGAAGCTTTCTTT	CASSVPGIRTPYTDNTEAFF
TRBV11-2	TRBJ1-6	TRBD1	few	TGTGCCAGCAGCCTGGGTCAGGGGGGGAATTCACCCCTCCACTTT	CASSLGQGGNSPLHF
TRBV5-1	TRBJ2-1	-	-	TGCGCCAGCAGGTACAGGGTCGACAATGAGCAGTTCTTC	CASRYRVDNEQFF
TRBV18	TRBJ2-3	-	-	TGTGCCAGCTCACCTAAGGGAGACACGCAGTATTTT	CASSPKGDTQYF
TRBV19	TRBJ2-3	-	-	TGTGCCAGTAGTATAGATATCTCCGGAGTTCCCACAGATACGCAGTATTTT	CASSIDISGVPTDTQYF
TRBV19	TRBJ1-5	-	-	TGTGCCAGTAGTATCCCAGGACCGAGCAATCAGCCCCAGCATTTT	CASSIPGPSNQPQHF
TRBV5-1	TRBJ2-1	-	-	TGCGCCAGCAGCCGGCTAGAGAAGAAAGGTGAGCAGTTCTTC	CASSRLEKKGEQFF
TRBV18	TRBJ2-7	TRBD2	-	TGTGCCAGCTCACCAAATCAACTAGCGGGGCCCGAGCAGTACTTC	CASSPNQLAGPEQYF
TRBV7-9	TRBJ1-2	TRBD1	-	TGTGCCAGCAGCCCAACAGGGGGGACTGGCTACACCTTC	CASSPTGGTGYTF
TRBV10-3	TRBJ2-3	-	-	TGTGCCATCAGTGAGTCGGTCGAGGGAAATACGCAGTATTTT	CAISESVEGNTQYF
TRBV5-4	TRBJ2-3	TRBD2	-	TGTGCCAGCAGCCCCACGGGGGGTGTCGGCACAGATACGCAGTATTTT	CASSPTGGVGTDTQYF
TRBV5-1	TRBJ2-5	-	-	TGCGCCAGCAGCTCCAAGGGGACTCAAGAGACCCAGTACTTC	CASSSKGTQETQYF
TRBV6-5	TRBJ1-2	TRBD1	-	TGTGCCAGCAGGACCACAGGGGTCTATGGCTACACCTTC	CASRTTGVYGYTF
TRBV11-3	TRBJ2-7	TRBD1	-	TGTGCCAGTCGTCGGTCCCAGGGGGCAGAAAACGAGCAGTACTTC	CASRRSQGAENEQYF
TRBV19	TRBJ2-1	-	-	TGTGCCAGTAGTATAACCAATGAGCAGTTCTTC	CASSITNEQFF
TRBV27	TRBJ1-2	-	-	TGTGCCAGCAGGTCAGTCGCACACCGCTCCAACTATGGCTACACCTTC	CASRSVAHRSNYGYTF
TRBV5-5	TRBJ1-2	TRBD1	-	TGTGCCAGCAGCAGTATCCCGGGACAGGGGGCAGATGGCTACACCTTC	CASSSIPGQGADGYTF
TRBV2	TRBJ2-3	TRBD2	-	TGTGCCAGCATGGGGGTGATAGCGGGGGGGGCTGGAGATACGCAGTATTTT	CASMGVIAGGAGDTQYF
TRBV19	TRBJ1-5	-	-	TGTGCCAGTAGTATGTCACCATATAGCAATCAGCCCCAGCATTTT	CASSMSPYSNQPQHF
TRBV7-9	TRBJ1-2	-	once	TGTGCCAGCAGCTCATCAGACAGGCAGTCCTTGGGCTACACCTTC	CASSSSDRQSLGYTF
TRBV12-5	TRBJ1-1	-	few	TGTGCTAGTGGTTTGGTACAGGCTGAAGCTTTCTTT	CASGLVQAEAFF
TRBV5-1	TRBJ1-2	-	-	TGCGCCAGCAGCTTGCAGGGTGGGGACTATGGCTACACCTTC	CASSLQGGDYGYTF
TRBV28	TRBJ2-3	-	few	TGTGCCAGCAGGCCGAGGGGAAGATGGGCCACAGATACGCAGTATTTT	CASRPRGRWATDTQYF